These 3 T cell receptor beta chains came from one sample sequenced in a study of blood T cell repertoires in COVID-19. Assay: immunoSEQ multiplex PCR; the TCRdb copy retains only in-frame clones and omits some. The data hold about 200,000 clones, with over 80% observed a single time. Sequences were obtained from peripheral blood. These receptor sequences come from a man aged 40-49 years with acute or convalescent COVID-19.

This chain connects TRBV25-1 to TRBJ1-3; 8 nucleotides align to TRBD1. This CDR3 has 16 amino acids. Germline V gene data show CDR1 as MGHDK and CDR2 as SYGVNS. V was clipped by 3 bases and J by 0 bases; unmatched bases: 4. The CDR3 bases are TGTGCCAGCAGTGACACAGGGGGGAGCTCTGGAAACACCATATATTTT. Translation: CASSDTGGSSGNTIYF.

The CDR3 bases are TGTGCCATCAGTGAGTCAACTAGTACCTACGAGCAGTACTTC. This translates into CAISESTSTYEQYF. J is TRBJ2-7 and V is TRBV10-3, with a tentative D call TRBD2 (5 bases). V was clipped by 0 bases and J by 2 bases, with 8 bases between them. This CDR3 has 14 residues. Germline V gives CDR1 ENHRY, CDR2 SYGVKD.

This chain uses TRBV6-5 with TRBJ2-7; no clear D. Looked up from germline, CDR1 is MNHEY and CDR2 is SVGAGI. The CDR3 has 12 amino acids. Trimming cost V 10 bases and J 1 base, with 11 bases left between them. The CDR3 DNA reads TGTGCCATCATAACAGATTCCTACGAGCAGTACTTC. This codes for CAIITDSYEQYF.